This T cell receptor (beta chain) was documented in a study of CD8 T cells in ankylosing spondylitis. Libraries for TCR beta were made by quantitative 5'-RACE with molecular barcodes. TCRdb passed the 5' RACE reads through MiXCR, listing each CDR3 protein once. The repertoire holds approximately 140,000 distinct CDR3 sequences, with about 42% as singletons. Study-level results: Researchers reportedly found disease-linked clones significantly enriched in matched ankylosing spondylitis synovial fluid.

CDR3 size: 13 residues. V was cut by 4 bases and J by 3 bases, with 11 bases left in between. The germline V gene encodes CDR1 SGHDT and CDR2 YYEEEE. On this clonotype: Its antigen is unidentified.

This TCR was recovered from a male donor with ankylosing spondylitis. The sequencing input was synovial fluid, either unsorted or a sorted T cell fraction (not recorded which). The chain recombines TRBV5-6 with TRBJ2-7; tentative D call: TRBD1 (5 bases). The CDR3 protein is CASSEDMYYEQYF. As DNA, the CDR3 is TGTGCCAGCAGCGAGGACATGTACTACGAGCAGTACTTC.